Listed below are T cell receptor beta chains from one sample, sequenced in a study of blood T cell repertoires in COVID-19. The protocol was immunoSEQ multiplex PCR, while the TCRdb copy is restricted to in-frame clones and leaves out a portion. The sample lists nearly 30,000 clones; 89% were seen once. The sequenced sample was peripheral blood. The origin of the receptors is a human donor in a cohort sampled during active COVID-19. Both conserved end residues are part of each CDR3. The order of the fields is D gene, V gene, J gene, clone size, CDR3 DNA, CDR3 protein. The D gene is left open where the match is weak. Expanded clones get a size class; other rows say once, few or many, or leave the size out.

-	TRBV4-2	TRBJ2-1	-	TGTGCCAGCAGCCAAGATGGGTGGCGGGGTAGTAGCGATGAGCAGTTCTTC	CASSQDGWRGSSDEQFF
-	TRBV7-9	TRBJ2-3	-	TGTGCCAGCAGCTTGACAGAAAATACGCAGTATTTT	CASSLTENTQYF
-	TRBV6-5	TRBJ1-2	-	TGTGCCAGCAGGGGATCGACAGGCGATGGCTACACCTTC	CASRGSTGDGYTF
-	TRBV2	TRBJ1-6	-	TGTGCCAGCATGCTCGCCTCCCGTGGGAGTTCACCCCTCCACTTT	CASMLASRGSSPLHF
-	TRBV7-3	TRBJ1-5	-	TGTGCCAGCAGCTTAAGATTCGACGTCCTCGGGGCGGGGGGGAAGCCCCAGCATTTT	CASSLRFDVLGAGGKPQHF
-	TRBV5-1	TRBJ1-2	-	TGCGCCAGCAGCTTGGAGTCGCGGGGCTACACCTTC	CASSLESRGYTF
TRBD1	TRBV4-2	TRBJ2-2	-	TGTGCCAGCAGCCAAGATCGGAGGGTCAGGGGGCGGATCACCGGGGAGCTGTTTTTT	CASSQDRRVRGRITGELFF
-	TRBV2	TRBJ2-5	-	TGTGCCAGCACCCCACAGAGACGGAGGGAGACCCAGTACTTC	CASTPQRRRETQYF
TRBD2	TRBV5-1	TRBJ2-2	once	TGCGCCAGCAGCCACGGGACTAGCGGATACACCGGGGAGCTGTTTTTT	CASSHGTSGYTGELFF
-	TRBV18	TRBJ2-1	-	TGTGCCACCCTGGAGATGGCCTCCAATGAGCAGTTCTTC	CATLEMASNEQFF
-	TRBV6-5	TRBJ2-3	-	TGTGCCAGCAGGGACTTGGACCCGCGAGATACGCAGTATTTT	CASRDLDPRDTQYF
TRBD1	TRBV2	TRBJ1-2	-	TGTGCCAGCAGTCTGGGACAGGGGAGGGATGGCTACACCTTC	CASSLGQGRDGYTF
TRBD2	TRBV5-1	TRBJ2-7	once	TGCGCCAGCAGCTTGGGGGTAGCGGGGGTTTTCGACGAGCAGTACTTC	CASSLGVAGVFDEQYF
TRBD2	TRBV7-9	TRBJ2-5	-	TGTGCCAGTCTCGGCCTTCTAGCGGGGGGCGTGGAGACCCAGTACTTC	CASLGLLAGGVETQYF
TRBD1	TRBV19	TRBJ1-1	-	TGTGCCAGTGCCGGGACAGGCTTTGAAGCTTTCTTT	CASAGTGFEAFF
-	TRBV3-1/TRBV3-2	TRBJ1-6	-	TGTGCCAGCAGCTATGTCTCTTCACCCCTCCACTTT	CASSYVSSPLHF
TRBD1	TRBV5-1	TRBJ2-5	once	TGCGCCAGCAGAGACAGGGGCATGGGAGAGACCCAGTACTTC	CASRDRGMGETQYF
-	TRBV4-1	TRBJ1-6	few	TGCGCCAGCAGCCAAAGGTTGGGCAGCTCACCCCTCCACTTT	CASSQRLGSSPLHF
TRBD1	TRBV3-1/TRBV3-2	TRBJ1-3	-	TGTGCCAGCAGCTACGGGACAGGTATAGGCTCGAACACCATATATTTT	CASSYGTGIGSNTIYF
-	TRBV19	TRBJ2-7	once	TGTGCCAGTAGTATCGACCTGCCTAGCTCCTACGAGCAGTACTTC	CASSIDLPSSYEQYF
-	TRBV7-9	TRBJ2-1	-	TGTGCCAGCAGCCCAGGGGCCAACCCGGAGCAGTTCTTC	CASSPGANPEQFF
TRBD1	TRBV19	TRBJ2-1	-	TGTGCCAGTAGTATAGATCGCGGGTTCATAGACAGGGACCCCTACAATGAGCAGTTCTTC	CASSIDRGFIDRDPYNEQFF
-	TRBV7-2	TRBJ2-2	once	TGTGCCAGCAGCTTAGAGCGGTATTCGACCGGGGAGCTGTTTTTT	CASSLERYSTGELFF
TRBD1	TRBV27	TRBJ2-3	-	TGTGCCAGCAGTTCGGGACAGCCAGATACGCAGTATTTT	CASSSGQPDTQYF
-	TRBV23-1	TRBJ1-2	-	TGCGCCAGCAGTCAATCCGACAGGAAGGAGGATGGCTACACCTTC	CASSQSDRKEDGYTF
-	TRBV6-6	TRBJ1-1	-	TGTGCCAGCAGTTACTCCGAGTTGAACACTGAAGCTTTCTTT	CASSYSELNTEAFF
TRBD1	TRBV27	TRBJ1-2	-	TGTGCCAGCAGATGGGGACAGGATTCCAACTATGGCTACACCTTC	CASRWGQDSNYGYTF
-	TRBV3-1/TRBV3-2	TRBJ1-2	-	TGTGCCAGCAGCCAAGTCGGCCGGGGGAACTATGGCTACACCTTC	CASSQVGRGNYGYTF
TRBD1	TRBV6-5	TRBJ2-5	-	TGTGCCAGCAGTTACTCCTGGGACAGGGTTTCAGAGACCCAGTACTTC	CASSYSWDRVSETQYF
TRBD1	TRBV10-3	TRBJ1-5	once	TGTGCCATTGACAGGGGAGTGCCCCAGCATTTT	CAIDRGVPQHF
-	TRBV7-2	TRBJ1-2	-	TGTGCCAGCAGCCTCGACTTTGGTAGCTACACCTTC	CASSLDFGSYTF